These 29 T cell receptor beta chains were sequenced from one sample in a study of cytomegalovirus exposure and HLA in healthy donors. 13 Jbeta primers and 60 Vbeta primers were used for the PCR. Sequencing used immunoSEQ multiplex PCR; TCRdb keeps in-frame clones, though not all of them. This table has fewer than 150,000 clones, over 60% appearing once. Sequencing was carried out using PBMCs. The receptors derive from a woman aged 45-65 years in good health and CMV-seronegative.

This chain uses TRBV27 with TRBJ1-5; 8 nucleotides align to TRBD1. V lost 6 bases and J lost 8; bases outside the gene matches: 12. The CDR3 spans 15 residues. Germline assignment: CDR1 MNHEY and CDR2 SMNVEV (reference sequence). The CDR3 region has the DNA TGTGCCAGCAGCCAGGGGACAGGACCCATGGAGCCCCAGCATTTT. Amino acids: CASSQGTGPMEPQHF.

The chain joins TRBV4-1 to TRBJ2-1; 9 bases line up with TRBD2. J gave up 4 bases and V 0 bases, and 7 bases lay outside the gene matches. Germline-derived CDR1 and CDR2 are MGHRA and YSYEKL. This CDR3 region has 17 residues. Here the CDR3 DNA reads TGCGCCAGCAGCCAAGATCCACTAGCGGGCGCTTACAATGAGCAGTTCTTC. Amino acids: CASSQDPLAGAYNEQFF.

The rearrangement uses TRBV18 and TRBJ2-2; D perhaps matches TRBD2 (7 bases). Germline loops: CDR1 KGHSH, CDR2 LQKENI. The CDR3 totals 16 residues. Between the trimmed V and J ends, which lost 2 bases and 2 bases, there was a span of 12 bases. The CDR3: CASSPAGALNTGELFF. The CDR3, as DNA: TGTGCCAGCTCACCAGCGGGGGCGTTAAACACCGGGGAGCTGTTTTTT. Complete variable domain (other parts from reference TRBV18 and TRBJ2-2): NAGVMQNPRHLVRRRGQEARLRCSPMKGHSHVYWYRQLPEEGLKFMVYLQKENIIDESGMPKERFSAEFPKEGPSILRIQQVVRGDSAAYFCASSPAGALNTGELFFGEGSRLTVL.

The chain recombines TRBV19 with TRBJ1-5; maybe TRBD1 (6 bases). The germline V and J ends were trimmed by 5 bases and 6 bases, with 20 bases remaining between them. The germline V gene has CDR1 LNHDA and CDR2 SQIVND (reference sequence). This CDR3 region has 16 residues. The CDR3 coding sequence is TGTGCCAGTAGTCCCTTCACAGGGCCCATGGCTCAGCCCCAGCATTTT. This translates into CASSPFTGPMAQPQHF. Using reference TRBV19 and TRBJ1-5 for the parts outside the CDR3, the full variable domain is DGGITQSPKYLFRKEGQNVTLSCEQNLNHDAMYWYRQDPGQGLRLIYYSQIVNDFQKGDIAEGYSVSREKKESFPLTVTSAQKNPTAFYLCASSPFTGPMAQPQHFGDGTRLSIL.

The chain employs TRBV5-6 and TRBJ1-2; no reliable D call. V lost 4 bases, J lost 0 bases, and 10 bases lay in between. From germline, CDR1 is SGHDT and CDR2 YYEEEE. The CDR3 totals 14 residues. CDR3 protein: CASSGRVSNYGYTF. The DNA for the CDR3 is TGTGCCAGCAGCGGCCGGGTCTCTAACTATGGCTACACCTTC.

This clone showed up many times. The sample holds other DNA sequences that translate to the same CDR3. The rearrangement links TRBV5-4 to TRBJ1-2; D is possibly TRBD1 (5 bases). Between the trimmed V and J ends, which lost 0 bases and 2 bases, there was a span of 11 bases. The CDR3 is 15 amino acids. In germline, CDR1 is SGHNT, CDR2 YYREEE (reference sequence). This CDR3 is CASSLGVTENYGYTF. CDR3 DNA sequence: TGTGCCAGCAGCTTGGGGGTGACAGAGAACTATGGCTACACCTTC.

The V call is TRBV19, the J call TRBJ1-2; 8 bases agree with TRBD1. The CDR3 totals 14 residues. Germline CDR1 LNHDA, CDR2 SQIVND (reference sequence). Trimming took 3 bases from V and 2 from J; bases not matched to a gene: 2. As DNA, the CDR3 is TGTGCCAGTAGTATCGGGGACAGGAACTATGGCTACACCTTC. This codes for CASSIGDRNYGYTF.

J is TRBJ2-4 and V is TRBV9; a possible D gene is TRBD1 (6 bases). The CDR3 runs to 16 residues. V shed 3 bases and J shed 1 base, with 14 bases lying between them. CDR1 is SGDLS and CDR2 is YYNGEE in the germline V gene. CDR3 DNA sequence: TGTGCCAGCAGCGGAGGATCACAGGGTGCCAAAAACATTCAGTACTTC. It specifies CASSGGSQGAKNIQYF.

This chain joins TRBV6-1 and TRBJ1-5, with no clear D. Trimming removed 0 bases at V and 0 bases at J, with 9 bases between. The CDR3 totals 16 residues. Germline V gene data show CDR1 as MNHNS and CDR2 as SASEGT. The CDR3: CASSEAAGYSNQPQHF. The DNA of the CDR3 is TGTGCCAGCAGTGAAGCGGCGGGATATAGCAATCAGCCCCAGCATTTT.

CDR3 bases: TGCGCCAGCCGAGAACGGACAGCCACCTACGAGCAGTACTTC. Its protein is CASRERTATYEQYF. The rearrangement joins TRBV5-1 to TRBJ2-7, with D maybe TRBD1 (6 bases). Per the germline V gene, CDR1 is SGHRS and CDR2 is YFSETQ. This CDR3 comprises 14 residues. The germline V and J ends were trimmed by 7 bases and 2 bases, with 16 bases remaining between them.

The J gene is TRBJ2-7, the V gene TRBV28; TRBD2 might be the D (6 bases). There are 15 residues in the CDR3. Germline CDR1 is MDHEN and CDR2 is SYDVKM. Trimming took 3 bases from V and 3 from J, leaving 15 bases between them. The CDR3 region has the DNA TGTGCCAGCAGTTTTTGGACACGGGAGAACTACGAGCAGTACTTC. This codes for CASSFWTRENYEQYF.

The chain recombines TRBV2 with TRBJ1-2; TRBD1 agrees at 10 bases. Per the germline V gene, CDR1 is SNHLY and CDR2 is FYNNEI. CDR3 length equals 15 residues. J was trimmed by 3 bases and V by 6 bases; bases with no gene match: 7. Here the CDR3 reads CASSNSTGGYYGYTF. CDR3 nucleotide sequence: TGTGCCAGCAGCAATTCGACAGGGGGCTACTATGGCTACACCTTC.

This clone was seen a few times. The rearrangement uses TRBV29-1 and TRBJ1-2, with D perhaps matching TRBD1 (5 bases). This CDR3 contains 13 residues. The germline V gene encodes CDR1 SQVTM and CDR2 ANQGSEA. The V end lost 7 bases, the J end lost 8 bases, and 20 bases lay between the germline ends. The CDR3 sequence is CSAGTGVRQGYTF. CDR3 sequence (DNA): TGCAGCGCCGGCACGGGGGTAAGGCAAGGCTACACCTTC.

The rearrangement links TRBV7-8 to TRBJ1-3; D not certain. The CDR3 has 16 amino acids. Germline V gene lookup returns CDR1 SGHVS and CDR2 FQNEAQ. V gave up 0 bases and J gave up 0 bases, with 9 bases separating them. The CDR3 sequence is CASSLAWPNSGNTIYF. The CDR3 nucleotides are TGTGCCAGCAGCTTAGCATGGCCGAACTCTGGAAACACCATATATTTT.

The rearrangement links TRBV2 to TRBJ2-3, with D possibly matching TRBD2 (6 bases). From germline, CDR1 is SNHLY and CDR2 FYNNEI. This CDR3 has 12 residues. V was clipped by 2 bases and J by 10 bases, with 10 bases between them. The CDR3 here is CASSETGLPQYF. CDR3 bases: TGTGCCAGCAGTGAAACGGGACTTCCGCAGTATTTT.

The rearrangement links TRBV15 to TRBJ2-1; TRBD2 agrees at 11 bases. Per germline, CDR1 LNHNV and CDR2 YYDKDF (reference sequence). V lost 0 bases and J lost 6; bases outside the gene matches: 1. The CDR3 loop spans 15 amino acids. CDR3 amino acids: CATSRDLAGGNEQFF. CDR3 in DNA: TGTGCCACCAGCAGAGATCTAGCGGGGGGCAATGAGCAGTTCTTC.

In DNA, the CDR3 is TGTGCCTGGAGTGTACAACATTATGGCTACACCTTC. Translation gives CAWSVQHYGYTF. The rearrangement uses TRBV30 and TRBJ1-2; D is ambiguous. There are 12 residues in the CDR3. Germline V gives CDR1 GTSNPN, CDR2 SVGIG (reference sequence). The V end lost 0 bases, the J end lost 5 bases, and 7 bases lay between the germline ends.

The V call is TRBV20-1, the J call TRBJ1-2; D gene uncertain. Per germline, CDR1 DFQATT and CDR2 SNEGSKA (reference sequence). Deletions cut 3 bases from V and 10 bases from J, with 6 bases between. This CDR3 region has 9 residues. Written as DNA, the CDR3 is TGCAGTGCTAGCCATCCCTACACCTTC. Translation: CSASHPYTF.

The chain uses TRBV5-4 and TRBJ2-2, with 7 bases matching TRBD2. The CDR3 is 16 amino acids. J was trimmed by 0 bases and V by 2 bases; bases with no gene match: 4. Germline V gene sequence: CDR1 SGHNT, CDR2 YYREEE (reference sequence). CDR3 nucleotide sequence: TGTGCCAGCAGCTTACGGACTAGATCGAACACCGGGGAGCTGTTTTTT. Amino acid sequence: CASSLRTRSNTGELFF.

CDR3 DNA sequence: TGTGCCAGCAGCGCTTCGACAGGGAGAAGTGAAAAACTGTTTTTT. Its protein product is CASSASTGRSEKLFF. The V call is TRBV9, the J call TRBJ1-4, with TRBD1 matching over 7 bases. Germline V gene sequence: CDR1 SGDLS, CDR2 YYNGEE. V gave up 3 bases and J gave up 7 bases; unmatched junction bases: 9. The CDR3 contains 15 residues.

This chain uses TRBV4-2 with TRBJ1-4, with 7 bases identical to TRBD1. CDR1 and CDR2 (germline): LGHNA, YNFKEQ. The CDR3 extends over 14 amino acids. The V and J ends lost 1 base and 7 bases, in that order; junction bases with no gene match: 3. The CDR3, as DNA: TGTGCCAGCAGCCAAGGACAGGGAGGTGAAAAACTGTTTTTT. This encodes CASSQGQGGEKLFF.

V gene TRBV6-1 combines with J gene TRBJ2-2; D uncertain. The CDR3 extends over 15 amino acids. The germline V and J ends were trimmed by 1 base and 3 bases, with 9 bases remaining between them. Germline V gene lookup returns CDR1 MNHNS and CDR2 SASEGT. CDR3 in amino acids: CASSEGLGDTGELFF. The CDR3 nucleotides read TGTGCCAGCAGTGAAGGTCTAGGAGACACCGGGGAGCTGTTTTTT.

The rearrangement uses TRBV14 and TRBJ2-5; tentative D call: TRBD2 (5 bases). Germline CDR1 and CDR2: SGHDN and FVKESK. Trimming took 0 bases from V and 5 from J, leaving 10 bases between them. The CDR3 is 14 residues long. CDR3 sequence: CASSQEWGAETQYF. In DNA, the CDR3 is TGTGCCAGCAGCCAAGAGTGGGGAGCGGAGACCCAGTACTTC.

The chain couples TRBV5-1 to TRBJ1-2, with a weak D call TRBD1 (6 bases). The germline V and J ends were trimmed by 1 base and 8 bases, with 18 bases remaining between them. The germline V gene encodes CDR1 SGHRS and CDR2 YFSETQ. CDR3 length equals 15 residues. This chain's CDR3 is CASSLSGQFEGGYTF. The CDR3 coding sequence is TGCGCCAGCAGCTTGAGTGGACAGTTCGAGGGCGGCTACACCTTC.

The chain employs TRBV5-4 and TRBJ2-2; 8 positions match TRBD1. CDR3 length equals 16 residues. Germline V gene sequence: CDR1 SGHNT, CDR2 YYREEE (reference sequence). V lost 0 bases to trimming and J lost 7 bases; unmatched junction nucleotides: 8. CDR3 sequence reads: CASSLGSLRGRGELFF. CDR3 in DNA: TGTGCCAGCAGCTTGGGGTCACTCAGGGGGCGCGGGGAGCTGTTTTTT.

DNA of the CDR3: TGCAGCGGCCAACAGGGGTTAAGCACAGATACGCAGTATTTT. This sequence encodes CSGQQGLSTDTQYF. The V gene is TRBV29-1, the J gene TRBJ2-3; 7 bases fit TRBD1. This CDR3 is 14 amino acids long. Per the germline V gene, CDR1 is SQVTM and CDR2 is ANQGSEA. Germline trimming cut 7 bases from V and 0 bases from J; bases unmatched to any gene: 7.

Comments on this clone: A read error may produce the germline difference seen at one junction end. The genes are TRBV27 and TRBJ2-7, with 9 positions matching TRBD2. Germline V gene data show CDR1 as MNHEY and CDR2 as SMNVEV (reference sequence). CDR3 length: 15 residues. The CDR3 coding sequence is TGTGCCAGCAGTTTGTCGGGACTAGCCGGCTACGAGCGGTACTTC. Translating it yields CASSLSGLAGYERYF.

This clone was counted a few times. Other DNA sequences in this specimen translate into the identical CDR3. The V call is TRBV15, the J call TRBJ2-1; 12 bases match TRBD2. V shed 2 bases, J shed 8 bases, and the junction held 4 bases outside the gene matches. Germline-derived CDR1 and CDR2 are LNHNV and YYDKDF (reference sequence). There are 15 residues in the CDR3. Here the CDR3 reads CATSRSTSGGDEQFF. CDR3 DNA sequence: TGTGCCACCAGCAGATCGACTAGCGGGGGAGATGAGCAGTTCTTC.

The V gene is TRBV5-6, the J gene TRBJ2-7; D call uncertain. The CDR3 is 15 residues long. Germline loops: CDR1 SGHDT, CDR2 YYEEEE. V was clipped by 3 bases and J by 1 base, with 14 bases between them. DNA for the CDR3: TGTGCCAGCAGCTCGGTGGTGTTCCCGTCCTACGAGCAGTACTTC. Its translation is CASSSVVFPSYEQYF.